Below, 30 T cell receptor beta chains from the same sample are listed, as sequenced in a study of tumor and adjacent non-tumor tissue in lung cancer. No cell sorting was done before RNA was extracted from the tissue. Three rounds of nested PCR, following a modified ARM-PCR protocol, produced the TCRbeta library. TCRdb re-called the multiplex PCR reads with MiXCR, one entry per CDR3 protein. The table lists fewer than 85,000 distinct CDR3 sequences, around four fifths of them singletons, with 10% to 15% in the top ten. The material sequenced was lung tumor tissue. The receptors stem from a woman between 50 and 59 years old with non-small cell lung cancer.

This clonotype was counted many times. This chain links TRBV28 with TRBJ2-5; D not resolved. The CDR3 has 14 amino acids. Germline lookup yields CDR1 MDHEN and CDR2 SYDVKM. The germline V and J ends were trimmed by 6 bases and 4 bases, with 15 bases remaining between them. For the CDR3, the DNA is TGTGCCAGCAGATTGACCCTCTCGGGAGAGACCCAGTACTTC. This encodes CASRLTLSGETQYF.

The table lists this clonotype with a few counts. No conserved phenylalanine or tryptophan is present at the end of the CDR3, so a read error is the likely explanation. The V gene is TRBV9, the J gene TRBJ2-6; D possibly corresponds to TRBD1 (6 bases). The CDR3 loop spans 17 amino acids. Trimming removed 6 bases from V and 1 base from J, with 17 bases in between. Germline V lookup: CDR1 SGDLS, CDR2 YYNGEE. In DNA form, the CDR3 reads TGTGCCAGCAACGTCTCACCCCAGGGGTCTGGGGCCAACGTCCTGACTCTC. It specifies CASNVSPQGSGANVLTL.

This clonotype was observed a handful of times. Germline and junction disagree at one end, which may indicate a read error. The chain has TRBV20-1 and TRBJ2-7; tentatively, D is TRBD1 or TRBD2 (5 bases each). The germline V gene encodes CDR1 DFQATT and CDR2 SNEGSKA (reference sequence). This CDR3 is built from 13 residues. In nucleotides, the CDR3 is TGCAGTGCTAGGGGGGTTGAAGGTTACGCGCAGTACTTC. It translates to CSARGVEGYAQYF.

Regarding this clonotype: One base away lies a much larger clone, so this may be a sequencing read error. This chain links TRBV20-1 with TRBJ2-2; TRBD2 agrees at 9 bases. Trimming at V came to 2 bases and at J to 9 bases, leaving 7 bases not matched to a gene. The CDR3 is 14 amino acids. Germline lookup yields CDR1 DFQATT and CDR2 SNEGSKA (reference sequence). CDR3 in DNA: TGCAGTGCTAGACCCCCTAGCGGGAATAGGGAGCTGTTTTTT. Amino acids: CSARPPSGNRELFF.

A word on this clonotype: One junction end disagrees with the germline gene, perhaps due to a read error. The V gene is TRBV13, the J gene TRBJ2-5; 7 positions match TRBD2. Germline values: CDR1 PRHDT, CDR2 FYEKMQ (reference sequence). The CDR3 totals 16 residues. CDR3 DNA sequence: TGTGCCGGCAGCCTAGGACTAGAGGGACCACAAGAGACCCAGTACTTC. Protein: CAGSLGLEGPQETQYF. The variable domain in full, with the rest retrieved from reference TRBV13 and TRBJ2-5, is AAGVIQSPRHLIKEKRETATLKCYPIPRHDTVYWYQQGPGQDPQFLISFYEKMQSDKGSIPDRFSAQQFSDYHSELNMSSLELGDSALYFCAGSLGLEGPQETQYFGPGTRLLVL.

A note on this clonotype: A read error may account for a junction end that differs from germline. This rearrangement joins TRBV7-9 to TRBJ2-1; 13 bases fit TRBD2. The CDR3 consists of 14 residues. Per the germline V gene, CDR1 is SEHNR and CDR2 is FQNEAQ (reference sequence). The CDR3 here is CASSTGTSGVTHFF. In nucleotides, the CDR3 is TGTGCTAGCAGCACCGGGACTAGCGGGGTAACCCACTTCTTC.

In regard to this clonotype: The CDR3 does not close with the conserved phenylalanine or tryptophan, likely indicating a read error. The DNA is omitted, as the CDR3 cannot be located on it reliably, and the CDR3 follows TCRdb's listing. CDR3 loop: CASHHLEGAYEQYL. The rearrangement uses TRBV6-5 and TRBJ2-7; the table names TRBD1, a call not compared with the DNA. Germline V gene sequence: CDR1 MNHEY, CDR2 SVGAGI. With termini counted, the CDR3 has 14 amino acids.

The J gene is TRBJ2-1, the V gene TRBV29-1; 9 positions match TRBD1. The junction had 13 bases not matched to a gene; V was cut back by 6 bases and J by 13 bases. Germline loops: CDR1 SQVTM, CDR2 ANQGSEA. The CDR3 consists of 13 residues. CDR3 DNA: TGCAGCGTCGAGGAGGGACAGGGTTATCTCCAGTTCTTC. It translates to CSVEEGQGYLQFF.

This clonotype was seen ten or more times. A much larger clone is a single base away; this may be a read error. This sequence joins TRBV29-1 and TRBJ1-1; possibly TRBD1 for D (6 bases). The V end lost 4 bases, the J end lost 1 base, and 13 bases lay between the germline ends. This CDR3 has 14 amino acids. Per the germline V gene, CDR1 is SQVTM and CDR2 is ANQGSEA. DNA for the CDR3: TGCAGCGTTGTCAACAGGGTCACGAACACTGAAGCTTTCTTT. Translation gives CSVVNRVTNTEAFF.

Remarks on this clonotype: Mismatch with germline at one junction end may stem from a read error. The V gene is TRBV5-6, the J gene TRBJ2-1; 7 bases line up with TRBD2. CDR3 size: 17 residues. Germline CDR1 is SGHDT and CDR2 is YYEEEE. The CDR3 DNA sequence: TGTGCCAGCAGCTCCTGGGACTACCAACTAAGGTACAATGGGCAGTCCTTC. Translated, it gives CASSSWDYQLRYNGQSF.

Concerning this clonotype itself: At one boundary the junction diverges from the germline segment, which might be a read error. The chain employs TRBV6-5 and TRBJ1-1; D gene unclear. The CDR3 spans 11 residues. CDR1 and CDR2 (germline): MNHEY, SVGAGI. CDR3 amino acids: CASSYRTETFF. CDR3 in DNA: TGTGCCAGCAGTTACCGCACTGAAACTTTCTTT.

Notes on this clonotype: One end of the junction is discordant with germline, which a read error may explain. The rearrangement uses TRBV4-1 and TRBJ2-5; 9 bases agree with TRBD1. Germline V lookup: CDR1 MGHRA, CDR2 YSYEKL. The CDR3 extends over 15 amino acids. The CDR3 spells CASSQQGQGKETQSF. In nucleotides, the CDR3 is TGCGCCAGCAGCCAACAGGGACAGGGCAAGGAGACCCAAAGCTTC.

This chain uses TRBV28 with TRBJ2-4, with D perhaps matching TRBD1 or TRBD2 (5 bases each). This CDR3 comprises 14 residues. V was clipped by 5 bases and J by 6 bases, with 14 bases between them. Germline V gives CDR1 MDHEN, CDR2 SYDVKM. CDR3 loop: CASSLLLGTNIQYF. The CDR3 DNA reads TGTGCCAGCAGTCTCCTACTCGGGACAAACATTCAGTACTTC.

To note about this clonotype: The CDR3 does not close with the conserved phenylalanine or tryptophan, likely indicating a read error. The chain is built from TRBV6-1 and TRBJ2-3, with TRBD1 matching over 9 bases. The CDR3 covers 16 residues. CDR1 and CDR2 from the germline V gene are MNHNS and SASEGT. V lost 7 bases, J lost 4 bases, and 12 bases stayed unmatched. CDR3 residues: CASNSSPGQGADTQYL. CDR3 DNA: TGTGCCAGCAATTCATCTCCGGGACAGGGAGCAGATACGCAGTATCTT.

The J gene is TRBJ2-3, the V gene TRBV20-1; the match to TRBD2 covers 8 bases. V lost 7 bases, J lost 6 bases, and 18 bases stayed unmatched. Per germline, CDR1 DFQATT and CDR2 SNEGSKA (reference sequence). The CDR3 extends over 16 amino acids. CDR3 in amino acids: CSVTPQTSGTTDTQYF. In DNA form, the CDR3 reads TGCAGTGTTACTCCCCAAACTAGCGGAACCACGGATACGCAGTATTTT.

The chain combines TRBV30 with TRBJ2-1; the D gene is possibly TRBD2 (6 bases). Germline V CDR1 and CDR2: GTSNPN, SVGIG (reference sequence). This CDR3 contains 14 residues. V lost 5 bases and J 6 bases, leaving 17 bases between the germline ends. In DNA form, the CDR3 reads TGTGCCTGGTCCTGGGACTCCCGTTGCAATGAGCAGTTCTTC. Protein product: CAWSWDSRCNEQFF.

With regard to this clonotype: One end of the junction does not line up with germline, which may come from a read error. The chain combines TRBV14 with TRBJ1-6; D is perhaps TRBD1 (5 bases). Germline lookup yields CDR1 SGHDN and CDR2 FVKESK. The CDR3 contains 15 residues. As DNA, the CDR3 is TGTGTCATCAGCCAAGGGGCCGCTTCGAGTCCACCCATCCACTTT. Its translation is CVISQGAASSPPIHF.

For this clonotype: Since a much larger clone is just one base distant, this may be a read error. The chain couples TRBV11-1 to TRBJ2-1, with D possibly being TRBD2 (6 bases). This CDR3 comprises 13 residues. CDR1 is SGHAT and CDR2 is FQDESV in the germline V gene (reference sequence). CDR3: CANSAADYNEQIF. The CDR3 DNA sequence: TGTGCCAACAGCGCCGCGGACTACAATGAGCAGATCTTC.

This clonotype occurred many times. This sequence joins TRBV6-1 and TRBJ2-1, with TRBD2 matching over 7 bases. Unmatched junction bases numbered 4, after V lost 1 base and J lost 7 bases. The CDR3 consists of 14 residues. Germline V gives CDR1 MNHNS, CDR2 SASEGT. CDR3 sequence reads: CASSEVSGGNEQFF. In nucleotides, the CDR3 is TGTGCCAGCAGTGAAGTATCGGGAGGTAATGAGCAGTTCTTC.

On this clonotype: At one of its ends the junction is not consistent with the germline gene, which may arise from a read error. The V call is TRBV13, the J call TRBJ2-1; D possibly corresponds to TRBD1 (5 bases). The CDR3 is made up of 18 amino acids. CDR1 is PRHDT and CDR2 is FYEKMQ in the germline V gene (reference sequence). CDR3 nucleotide sequence: TGTCCCAGCAGCTTAGCCTGGATCAAAGACAGCACCAGTAATGAGCAGTTCTTC. This gives the protein CPSSLAWIKDSTSNEQFF.

Concerning this clonotype: Sequence at one end of the junction differs from germline and may be a read error. The rearrangement joins TRBV11-2 to TRBJ2-5; no definite D call. Germline V CDR1 and CDR2: SGHAT, FQNNGV. The CDR3 has 13 residues. CDR3 nucleotide sequence: TGTGCCAGCAGCTCATCGAGGTTGGAGACCCAGTATTTC. Protein: CASSSSRLETQYF. Using reference TRBV11-2 and TRBJ2-5 for the parts outside the CDR3, the full variable domain is EAGVAQSPRYKIIEKRQSVAFWCNPISGHATLYWYQQILGQGPKLLIQFQNNGVVDDSQLPKDRFSAERLKGVDSTLKIQPAKLEDSAVYLCASSSSRLETQYFGPGTRLLVL.

About this clonotype: Its ends do not fully match the called genes, so a read error is possible. This rearrangement joins TRBV28 to TRBJ2-7; TRBD1 matches at 9 bases. The CDR3 is 15 residues long. The germline V gene has CDR1 MDHEN and CDR2 SYDVKM. The CDR3 bases are TGTGCCGGCAGCTTAGGCGGGACAGGGACCTACGAGCAGTACTTC. Protein sequence: CAGSLGGTGTYEQYF.

This clonotype has a count of ten or more. The chain has TRBV24-1 and TRBJ2-1; D not certain. Germline V gene data show CDR1 as KGHDR and CDR2 as SFDVKD. V shed 5 bases and J shed 5 bases, with 15 bases lying between them. The CDR3 loop spans 15 amino acids. The CDR3 sequence is CATSVPSLRNNEQFF. The CDR3 DNA follows: TGTGCCACCAGTGTTCCATCACTTCGGAACAATGAGCAGTTCTTC.

As to this clonotype: It is likely a read error, because the conserved phenylalanine at the end of the CDR3 is missing. This chain uses TRBV29-1 with TRBJ2-1; D uncertain. The CDR3 extends over 11 amino acids. The V gene's germline CDR1 is SQVTM and CDR2 ANQGSEA. Trimming pared 8 bases from V and 2 bases from J, leaving 7 bases between. The CDR3, as DNA: TGCAGCCAACATACCTACAATGAGCAGTTCTTG. Translated: CSQHTYNEQFL.

With regard to this clonotype: The junction departs from the called germline gene at one end, perhaps through a read error. This sequence joins TRBV11-1 and TRBJ2-7; 7 bases match TRBD2. CDR3 length: 16 residues. The germline V gene encodes CDR1 SGHAT and CDR2 FQDESV (reference sequence). In nucleotides, the CDR3 is TGTGCCATCAGTGACCCCGGGACTAATGAACTCGGGGAGCGGTACTTC. Amino acid sequence: CAISDPGTNELGERYF.

By share of the sample, this clonotype is medium-sized. This rearrangement joins TRBV11-2 to TRBJ2-5; D not certain. Germline lookup yields CDR1 SGHAT and CDR2 FQNNGV. The CDR3 is 15 residues long. V lost 5 bases to trimming and J lost 1 base, with 14 bases between them. CDR3 in DNA: TGTGCCAGCAGCCCCGAAGTGGGCGTCCAAGAGACCCAGTACTTC. It is translated as CASSPEVGVQETQYF. Full variable domain (rest looked up from reference TRBV11-2 and TRBJ2-5): EAGVAQSPRYKIIEKRQSVAFWCNPISGHATLYWYQQILGQGPKLLIQFQNNGVVDDSQLPKDRFSAERLKGVDSTLKIQPAKLEDSAVYLCASSPEVGVQETQYFGPGTRLLVL.

The V call is TRBV28, the J call TRBJ2-7; a possible D gene is TRBD2 (6 bases). There are 14 residues in the CDR3. The germline gives CDR1 MDHEN, CDR2 SYDVKM. With 5 bases removed from V and 2 bases from J, the gap between germline ends came to 13 bases. The CDR3, as DNA: TGTGCCAGCAGTAATGGGAGGTTGCCCTACGAGCAGTACTTC. Its translation: CASSNGRLPYEQYF.

As to this clonotype: One junction end disagrees with the germline gene, perhaps due to a read error. The chain carries TRBV4-2 and TRBJ2-3, with 8 bases lining up with TRBD2. The V gene's germline CDR1 is LGHNA and CDR2 YNFKEQ. The length of the CDR3 is 19 residues. CDR3 region: CANSQDLIAGRGGTDTQYF. CDR3 nucleotides: TGTGCCAACAGCCAAGATTTGATAGCGGGAAGGGGGGGGACAGATACGCAGTATTTT.

With respect to this clonotype: Being one base from a much bigger clone, this may be a read error. The V call is TRBV28, the J call TRBJ2-5; D perhaps matches TRBD2 (7 bases). The CDR3 has 13 residues. From germline, CDR1 is MDHEN and CDR2 SYDVKM. The CDR3 DNA is TGTACCAGCGAGAGGGGGGGCTCGGAGACCCAGTACTTC. Its translation is CTSERGGSETQYF.

As concerns this clonotype: Germline and junction disagree at one end, which may indicate a read error. The chain is built from TRBV6-5 and TRBJ2-3; D is tentatively TRBD1 or TRBD2 (5 bases each). This CDR3 contains 14 residues. Germline CDR1 MNHEY, CDR2 SVGAGI. The CDR3 DNA reads TGTGCCAGCAGTCACTCGAGGGGCCCAGATGCGCAGTATTTT. Protein product: CASSHSRGPDAQYF.